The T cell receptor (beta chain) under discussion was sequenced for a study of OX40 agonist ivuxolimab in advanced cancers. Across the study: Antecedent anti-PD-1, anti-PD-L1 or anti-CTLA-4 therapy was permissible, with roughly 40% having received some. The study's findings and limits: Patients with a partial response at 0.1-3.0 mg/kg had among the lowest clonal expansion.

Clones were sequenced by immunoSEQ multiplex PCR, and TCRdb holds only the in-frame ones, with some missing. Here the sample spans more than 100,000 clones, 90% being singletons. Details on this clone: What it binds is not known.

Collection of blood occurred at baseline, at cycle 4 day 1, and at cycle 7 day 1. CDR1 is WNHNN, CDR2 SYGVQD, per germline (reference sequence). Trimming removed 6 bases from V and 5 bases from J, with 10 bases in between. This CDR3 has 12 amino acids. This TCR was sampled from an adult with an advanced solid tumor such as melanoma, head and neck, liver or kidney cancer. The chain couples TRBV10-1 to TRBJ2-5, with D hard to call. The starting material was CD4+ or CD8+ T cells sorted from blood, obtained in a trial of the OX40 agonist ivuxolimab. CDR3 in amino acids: CASRERVETQYF. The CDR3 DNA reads TGCGCCAGCAGGGAAAGGGTGGAGACCCAGTACTTC.